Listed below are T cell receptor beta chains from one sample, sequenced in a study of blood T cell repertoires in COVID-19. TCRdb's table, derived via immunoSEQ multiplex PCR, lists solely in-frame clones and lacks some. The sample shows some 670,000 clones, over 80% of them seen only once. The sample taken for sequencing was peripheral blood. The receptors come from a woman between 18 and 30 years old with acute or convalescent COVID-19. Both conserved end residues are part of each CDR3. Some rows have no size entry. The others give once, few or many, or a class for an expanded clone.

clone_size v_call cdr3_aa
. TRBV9 CASSVVSGGSEQYF
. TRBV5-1 CASSFLGTSLQTQYF
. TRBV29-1 CSDQNLDRGHGYTF
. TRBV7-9 CASSWDSPGTQYF
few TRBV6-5 CASSGGYGYTF
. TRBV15 CATSVRWDIYGYTF
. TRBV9 CASSVVASRTETNYGYTF
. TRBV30 CAWSAPERKRAQYF
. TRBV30 CAWSVGHNYGYTF
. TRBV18 CASSSSSQGARGGELFF
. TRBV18 CASSLILRGYTF
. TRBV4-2 CASSQLAGGGETDTQYF
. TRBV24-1 CATRDTGTEAFF
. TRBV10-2 CASARRTGGHQPQHF
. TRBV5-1 CASSLAVQGDGYTF
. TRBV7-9 CASSHDRLKTDKAFF
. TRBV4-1 CASGGNTEAFF
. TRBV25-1 CASGGLGANTEAFF
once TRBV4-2 CASSQETGPRTDTQYF
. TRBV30 CAWGEGGRAFF
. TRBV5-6 CASSPFTGSSGYTF
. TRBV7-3 CASSLTGGGTGNTIYF
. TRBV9 CASSVRDRATEAFF
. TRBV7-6 CASSEDVTVRRGGTEAFF
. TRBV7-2 CASSLAAGVYGYTF
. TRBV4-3 CASSRQSTDTQYF
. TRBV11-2 CASSLDQQVYEQYF
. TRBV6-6 CASSYLGQGDSPLHF
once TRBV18 CASSPPNRDAEAFF
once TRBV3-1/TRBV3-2 CASSQDRKGGKQYF
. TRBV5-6 CASSRDRRTMGGWSPLHF
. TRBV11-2 CASSLVGGATDTQYF
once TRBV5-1 CASSLGAGGDTQYF
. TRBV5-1 CASRRLTSGGAQYF
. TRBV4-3 CASSQDRQGMNTEAFF
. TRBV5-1 CASSQLTGGNQDTQYF
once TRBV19 CATRGQSSYEQYF
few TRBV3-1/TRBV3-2 CASSQDNGGAGSNYGYTF
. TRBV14 CASSQQNFYGYTF
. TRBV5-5 CASSLARASGYTF
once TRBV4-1 CASSQGGTETQYF
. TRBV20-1 CSAREATLQYF
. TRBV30 CAWTGLAYNEQFF
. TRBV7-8 CASSLSGGWYEQYF
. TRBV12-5 CASGLSTPRAGATPGGGYTF
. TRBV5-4 CASSLGGANYGYTF
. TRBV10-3 CAISDSGTGASGYTF
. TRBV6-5 CASSYSERRRNGYTF
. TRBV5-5 CASSLRRGGGTEAFF
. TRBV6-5 CASRLEDRSEAFF
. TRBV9 CASCGLAGGDTQYF
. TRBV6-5 CASSSLWTGSSYEQYF
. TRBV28 CASSEDRTEAFF